These 30 T cell receptor beta chains originate from one sample sequenced in a study of neurological immune-mediated disorders. TCRdb reanalysed the 5' RACE reads using MiXCR and keeps one entry per CDR3 protein. The table includes about 42,000 distinct CDR3 sequences, about a fifth detected once. Noted time point: technical triplicate 3. Source material: PBMCs. Source of these receptors: a man aged 55 to 70 with HTLV-1-associated myelopathy (HAM/TSP).

This clonotype was found many times. The rearrangement uses TRBV12-3 or TRBV12-4 and TRBJ1-4, with D unresolved. Trimming removed 5 bases from V and 8 bases from J, with 12 bases in between. The CDR3 runs to 13 residues. This CDR3 reads CASSPGGREKLFF. The CDR3 DNA reads as TGTGCCAGCAGTCCCGGTGGAAGGGAAAAACTGTTTTTT.

This clonotype was found many times. The V and J genes are TRBV3-1 and TRBJ1-2; D gene uncertain. Germline V gives CDR1 LGHDT, CDR2 YNNKEL (reference sequence). The CDR3 spans 12 residues. The V gene lost 3 bases and the J gene lost 4 bases, with 6 bases spanning the gap. CDR3 region: CASSQLSYGYTF. CDR3 coding DNA: TGTGCCAGCAGCCAGTTATCCTATGGCTACACCTTC.

The table lists this clonotype with many counts. This chain uses TRBV20-1 with TRBJ2-5; D ambiguous. V gave up 2 bases and J gave up 5 bases, with 15 bases separating them. CDR3 length: 14 residues. Germline CDR1 DFQATT, CDR2 SNEGSKA (reference sequence). The CDR3 DNA is TGCAGTGCTAGATCACGGGCGGCGGTCGAGACCCAGTACTTC. Amino acid sequence: CSARSRAAVETQYF.

The table lists this clonotype with many counts. Here the CDR3 DNA reads TGCAGTGCCCCGTCTACGGGAGGGCCCTACAATGAGCAGTTCTTC. It is translated as CSAPSTGGPYNEQFF. The chain is built from TRBV20-1 and TRBJ2-1, with 8 bases matching TRBD2. Germline-derived CDR1 and CDR2 are DFQATT and SNEGSKA (reference sequence). V dropped 6 bases and J dropped 2; count of bases not matched to a gene: 9. CDR3 size: 15 residues.

This clonotype was counted at least ten times. The chain has TRBV6-5 and TRBJ2-7; 7 nucleotides agree with TRBD1. This CDR3 has 15 amino acids. V was pared by 6 bases and J by 1 base, with 9 bases of the junction left unmatched. Germline CDR1 and CDR2: MNHEY and SVGAGI. The CDR3 DNA sequence: TGTGCCAGCAGGGATCCATCAGGGGGATCCTACGAGCAGTACTTC. Amino acids: CASRDPSGGSYEQYF.

This clonotype has ten or more counts. The chain links TRBV7-2 to TRBJ2-7, with TRBD1 matching 7 bases. The junction had 11 bases not matched to a gene; V was cut back by 2 bases and J by 1 base. The CDR3 is made up of 17 amino acids. In germline, CDR1 is SGHTA, CDR2 FQGNSA. Here the CDR3 reads CASSLLGVGTDSYEQYF. CDR3 nucleotides: TGTGCCAGCAGCTTACTTGGGGTCGGGACAGATTCCTACGAGCAGTACTTC.

In this sample, this clonotype turned up many times. The CDR3 DNA sequence: TGTGCCAGCAGCCTTTCAGGGGGCCGGAGAGAGACCCAGTACTTC. This gives the protein CASSLSGGRRETQYF. The rearrangement links TRBV3-1 to TRBJ2-5; TRBD1 matches 8 bases. CDR1 and CDR2 (germline): LGHDT, YNNKEL (reference sequence). Germline trimming cut 4 bases from V and 4 bases from J; bases unmatched to any gene: 8. CDR3 length equals 15 residues.

This clonotype showed up many times. V usage is TRBV11-2 and J usage is TRBJ2-1, with 7 bases that match TRBD2. The CDR3 is made up of 15 amino acids. Germline CDR1 reads SGHAT; CDR2 reads FQNNGV. Trimming at V came to 3 bases and at J to 0 bases, leaving 2 bases not matched to a gene. The chain's CDR3 is CASSFLADSYNEQFF. The CDR3 DNA is TGTGCCAGCAGCTTTCTAGCGGACTCCTACAATGAGCAGTTCTTC.

This clonotype was counted ten times or more. In nucleotides, the CDR3 is TGCGCCAGCAGCTTGTTACCGAAGGGGGAGAACACTGAAGCTTTCTTT. Its translation is CASSLLPKGENTEAFF. The V and J genes are TRBV5-1 and TRBJ1-1; D possibly corresponds to TRBD1 (6 bases). The CDR3 totals 16 residues. V was clipped by 1 base and J by 1 base, with 14 bases between them. The germline CDR1 and CDR2 sequences are SGHRS and YFSETQ.

This rearrangement joins TRBV6-6 to TRBJ2-1; D possibly corresponds to TRBD1 (5 bases). CDR1 is MNHNY, CDR2 SVGAGI, per germline (reference sequence). The CDR3 has 16 residues. Deletions cut 8 bases from V and 6 bases from J, with 23 bases between. CDR3 protein: CASGRFLTDMGNEQFF. DNA of the CDR3: TGTGCCAGCGGACGTTTTTTGACAGACATGGGCAATGAGCAGTTCTTC.

This clonotype showed up many times. The chain recombines TRBV11-1 with TRBJ2-5, with 13 nucleotides matching TRBD2. Germline CDR1 reads SGHAT; CDR2 reads FQDESV (reference sequence). This CDR3 is built from 16 residues. Trimming took 5 bases from V and 6 from J; bases not matched to a gene: 9. The CDR3 sequence: CASSLPGTSGTKTQYF. CDR3 DNA: TGTGCCAGCAGCCTACCCGGGACTAGCGGGACGAAGACCCAGTACTTC. The full variable domain, in which reference TRBV11-1 and TRBJ2-5 provide the parts outside the CDR3, is EAEVAQSPRYKITEKSQAVAFWCDPISGHATLYWYRQILGQGPELLVQFQDESVVDDSQLPKDRFSAERLKGVDSTLKIQPAELGDSAMYLCASSLPGTSGTKTQYFGPGTRLLVL.

This chain connects TRBV5-5 to TRBJ2-3; D is uncertain. The CDR3 is made up of 12 amino acids. Germline CDR1 SGHKS, CDR2 YYEKEE (reference sequence). The V end lost 8 bases, the J end lost 2 bases, and 9 bases lay between the germline ends. The CDR3: CASSPTTDTQYF. In DNA, the CDR3 is TGTGCCAGTAGCCCCACCACAGATACGCAGTATTTT.

This clonotype was observed at least ten times. This chain connects TRBV20-1 to TRBJ2-7; D possibly corresponds to TRBD2 (6 bases). The CDR3 is 17 residues long. V lost 4 bases and J 0 bases, leaving 22 bases between the germline ends. The germline V gene encodes CDR1 DFQATT and CDR2 SNEGSKA (reference sequence). The CDR3 loop is CSANLRGIAETSYEQYF. The DNA of the CDR3 is TGCAGTGCTAACCTGAGAGGGATAGCGGAGACCTCCTACGAGCAGTACTTC.

This clonotype has at least ten counts. The chain carries TRBV20-1 and TRBJ2-5; 12 nucleotides align to TRBD2. The trim removed 2 bases at V and 1 base at J, leaving 5 bases unmatched. The length of the CDR3 is 16 residues. Germline V gene sequence: CDR1 DFQATT, CDR2 SNEGSKA (reference sequence). The CDR3 DNA reads as TGCAGTGCTAGATCACCTAGCGGGAGGGCCCAAGAGACCCAGTACTTC. Protein product: CSARSPSGRAQETQYF.

The CDR3 sequence: CASSRTGPENNSPLHF. CDR3 nucleotide sequence: TGTGCCAGCAGCCGGACCGGGCCGGAGAATAATTCACCCCTCCACTTT. This chain uses TRBV5-5 with TRBJ1-6; D is ambiguous. Trimming took 4 bases from V and 5 from J, leaving 16 bases between them. CDR1 and CDR2 (germline): SGHKS, YYEKEE (reference sequence). The CDR3 is made up of 16 amino acids.

This clonotype was recorded at least ten times. The V gene is TRBV20-1, the J gene TRBJ2-5, with TRBD2 identical over 10 bases. V lost 4 bases, J lost 5 bases, and 7 bases stayed unmatched. Germline assignment: CDR1 DFQATT and CDR2 SNEGSKA (reference sequence). The CDR3 totals 14 residues. DNA for the CDR3: TGCAGTGCTAAGCAGCGGGGGGGGGTGGAGACCCAGTACTTC. Amino acid sequence: CSAKQRGGVETQYF.

This rearrangement joins TRBV30 to TRBJ2-7, with 7 bases lining up with TRBD1. After removal of 2 bases from V and 1 base from J, the junction contained 8 bases not matched to a gene. Germline CDR1 GTSNPN, CDR2 SVGIG (reference sequence). This CDR3 is 15 amino acids long. CDR3 loop: CAWSPNDRVSYEQYF. CDR3 DNA: TGTGCCTGGAGTCCAAATGACAGGGTTTCCTACGAGCAGTACTTC.

This clonotype has ten or more counts. The gene calls are TRBV5-1 and TRBJ1-2; possible D gene TRBD1, 6 bases. Germline assignment: CDR1 SGHRS and CDR2 YFSETQ. This CDR3 is 16 amino acids long. Trimming took 0 bases from V and 7 from J, leaving 19 bases between them. CDR3 residues: CASSLENMGGRIGYTF. DNA of the CDR3: TGCGCCAGCAGCTTGGAGAATATGGGGGGCAGGATTGGCTACACCTTC.

This clonotype occurred many times. This chain connects TRBV12-3 or TRBV12-4 to TRBJ2-2; D remains ambiguous. The CDR3 loop spans 15 amino acids. Trimming left V 5 bases short and J 6 bases short, with 16 bases between. The CDR3 DNA is TGTGCCAGCAGTCCCAGGCCCAGTCAACCCGGGGAGCTGTTTTTT. This sequence encodes CASSPRPSQPGELFF.

Concerning this clonotype: Possible read error: a much larger clone is one base away. The chain couples TRBV5-5 to TRBJ2-1, with unresolved D. Trimming took 1 base from V and 7 from J, leaving 9 bases between them. CDR3 length equals 13 residues. Germline CDR1 and CDR2: SGHKS and YYEKEE (reference sequence). The CDR3 nucleotides read TGTGCCAGCAGCTTGAGTAGCAAGAATGAGCAGTTCTTC. Its protein product is CASSLSSKNEQFF.

This clonotype was recorded many times. The V call is TRBV18, the J call TRBJ2-5; D unclear. The ends were cut back, 8 bases at V and 1 base at J, with 8 bases in the middle. This CDR3 region has 12 residues. CDR1 and CDR2 (germline): KGHSH, LQKENI. This CDR3 reads CASTSGQETQYF. CDR3 coding DNA: TGTGCCAGCACTTCGGGCCAAGAGACCCAGTACTTC.

At least ten counts were recorded for this clonotype. The chain joins TRBV5-1 to TRBJ1-1; TRBD1 agrees at 10 bases. Germline V gene sequence: CDR1 SGHRS, CDR2 YFSETQ. The junction had 8 bases not matched to a gene; V was cut back by 6 bases and J by 3 bases. The CDR3 loop spans 15 amino acids. CDR3 nucleotide sequence: TGCGCCAGCACTACTGGGACAGGGGAAGACACTGAAGCTTTCTTT. Its protein product is CASTTGTGEDTEAFF. The full variable domain, rest sourced from reference TRBV5-1 and TRBJ1-1, is KAGVTQTPRYLIKTRGQQVTLSCSPISGHRSVSWYQQTPGQGLQFLFEYFSETQRNKGNFPGRFSGRQFSNSRSEMNVSTLELGDSALYLCASTTGTGEDTEAFFGQGTRLTVV.

This clonotype was counted many times. The chain links TRBV5-1 to TRBJ1-1; D is uncertain. The V gene lost 0 bases and the J gene lost 8 bases, with 14 bases spanning the gap. The germline gives CDR1 SGHRS, CDR2 YFSETQ. CDR3 length: 14 residues. As DNA, the CDR3 is TGCGCCAGCAGCTTGGTGGCTGATAAAAAAGAAGCTTTCTTT. Its protein product is CASSLVADKKEAFF. Full variable domain (rest looked up from reference TRBV5-1 and TRBJ1-1): KAGVTQTPRYLIKTRGQQVTLSCSPISGHRSVSWYQQTPGQGLQFLFEYFSETQRNKGNFPGRFSGRQFSNSRSEMNVSTLELGDSALYLCASSLVADKKEAFFGQGTRLTVV.

This clonotype was counted ten times or more. The V call is TRBV15, the J call TRBJ2-3; TRBD1 matches at 9 bases. Germline lookup yields CDR1 LNHNV and CDR2 YYDKDF (reference sequence). This CDR3 comprises 15 residues. V shed 5 bases and J 4 bases; nucleotides not matched to a gene: 7. The CDR3 nucleotides are TGTGCCACCAGCCCGGACAGGGGTTTCTCAGATACGCAGTATTTT. Amino acids: CATSPDRGFSDTQYF.

V and J are TRBV5-1 and TRBJ1-6, with D tentatively TRBD1 (5 bases). This CDR3 contains 17 residues. The germline V gene encodes CDR1 SGHRS and CDR2 YFSETQ. V dropped 0 bases and J dropped 7 bases, with 17 bases sitting between them. CDR3 DNA: TGCGCCAGCAGCTTGGCCGGTGTGGGGGTTAGGAATTCACCCCTCCACTTT. Residues: CASSLAGVGVRNSPLHF.

V and J are TRBV4-1 and TRBJ2-1; tentatively, D is TRBD2 (6 bases). This CDR3 is 16 amino acids long. The V and J ends lost 0 bases and 4 bases respectively, with 13 bases between them. Germline-derived CDR1 and CDR2 are MGHRA and YSYEKL. CDR3 sequence: CASSQDLGLDYNEQFF. CDR3 nucleotides: TGCGCCAGCAGCCAAGACCTGGGACTGGATTACAATGAGCAGTTCTTC.

As concerns this clonotype: One end of the junction varies from germline; a read error may be responsible. This chain joins TRBV28 and TRBJ2-2; 7 bases agree with TRBD1. Germline CDR1 MDHEN, CDR2 SYDVKM. The CDR3 is made up of 14 amino acids. The CDR3 coding sequence is TGTGCCAGCAGGTCGACAGGGAACACCTGGGAGCTGTATTTT. This sequence encodes CASRSTGNTWELYF.

The chain links TRBV28 to TRBJ2-7, with 12 bases matching TRBD1. This CDR3 has 15 residues. V shed 8 bases and J 5 bases; nucleotides not matched to a gene: 10. Germline loops: CDR1 MDHEN, CDR2 SYDVKM. The CDR3 sequence is CASYEGQGARDEQYF. CDR3 sequence (DNA): TGTGCCAGCTATGAGGGACAGGGGGCGCGGGACGAGCAGTACTTC.

This clonotype has a count of ten or more. The J gene is TRBJ2-5, the V gene TRBV29-1; 9 bases match TRBD2. This CDR3 comprises 16 residues. V lost 7 bases to trimming and J lost 2 bases; unmatched junction nucleotides: 14. In germline, CDR1 is SQVTM, CDR2 ANQGSEA. The CDR3 here is CSAPKIVAGGQETQYF. CDR3 bases: TGCAGCGCACCTAAGATCGTGGCGGGAGGGCAAGAGACCCAGTACTTC.

In its sample, this clonotype is medium-sized. The chain recombines TRBV6-6 with TRBJ1-5; D is ambiguous. Per the germline V gene, CDR1 is MNHNY and CDR2 is SVGAGI (reference sequence). The germline V and J ends were trimmed by 11 bases and 0 bases, with 14 bases remaining between them. The CDR3 has 14 amino acids. CDR3 sequence (DNA): TGTGCCTCCGTCGGAGGAAATAGCAATCAGCCCCAGCATTTT. Its translation is CASVGGNSNQPQHF.